Listed here are 8 T cell receptor beta chains from one sample, sequenced in a study of beta chain features in type 1 diabetes. All of the isolated RNA was reverse transcribed, so expressed TCRB transcripts were sequenced. This table comes from immunoSEQ multiplex PCR, and its TCRdb copy is limited to in-frame clones, with some not included. The data show around 300,000 clones, around 7.8% seen once. Material for sequencing was central memory CD4+ T cells from blood. The origin of the receptors is a woman between 18 and 29 years old in good health.

This clone has a handful of counts. The rearrangement links TRBV9 to TRBJ1-5, with a weak D call TRBD1 (5 bases). V was cut by 4 bases and J by 2 bases, with 13 bases left in between. This CDR3 spans 15 amino acids. CDR1 and CDR2 from the germline V gene are SGDLS and YYNGEE. CDR3 region: CASSPGTLGNQPQHF. Here the CDR3 DNA reads TGTGCCAGCAGCCCGGGGACCTTGGGCAATCAGCCCCAGCATTTT.

This clone was seen a handful of times. The gene calls are TRBV7-6 and TRBJ2-7; TRBD1 agrees at 9 bases. The germline V gene encodes CDR1 SGHVS and CDR2 FNYEAQ. The CDR3 consists of 13 residues. J was trimmed by 10 bases and V by 1 base; bases with no gene match: 5. The CDR3 protein is CASSLGDREYQYF. In DNA, the CDR3 is TGTGCCAGCAGCTTAGGGGACAGGGAATATCAGTACTTC.

The chain links TRBV5-6 to TRBJ1-2; D is ambiguous. Trimming stripped 7 bases from V and 7 bases from J, with 14 bases between. The CDR3 totals 12 residues. The germline CDR1 and CDR2 sequences are SGHDT and YYEEEE. The CDR3 sequence: CASGSPGSGYTF. For the CDR3, the DNA is TGTGCCAGCGGCAGCCCCGGGTCTGGCTACACCTTC.

CDR3 nucleotides: TGTGCCAGCAGCTTGCTACAGGGGAACACCGGGGAGCTGTTTTTT. Its protein is CASSLLQGNTGELFF. The chain employs TRBV5-4 and TRBJ2-2, with D perhaps matching TRBD1 (6 bases). This CDR3 is 15 amino acids long. The germline V and J ends were trimmed by 1 base and 1 base, with 8 bases remaining between them. CDR1 SGHNT and CDR2 YYREEE come from the germline V gene (reference sequence).

The sample holds a few counts of this clone. The V and J genes are TRBV7-9 and TRBJ2-3; 13 bases agree with TRBD2. V was pared by 4 bases and J by 0 bases, with 4 bases of the junction left unmatched. Germline V gene lookup returns CDR1 SEHNR and CDR2 FQNEAQ (reference sequence). The CDR3 is 17 amino acids. The CDR3 loop is CASSSLAGGVSTDTQYF. The DNA of the CDR3 is TGTGCCAGCAGCTCACTAGCGGGAGGGGTTAGCACAGATACGCAGTATTTT.

This rearrangement joins TRBV9 to TRBJ2-3, with TRBD1 as a possible D gene (7 bases). Germline CDR1 is SGDLS and CDR2 is YYNGEE. V was pared by 1 base and J by 1 base, with 16 bases between. The CDR3 has 17 residues. The CDR3 DNA is TGTGCCAGCAGCGTAAGGGGTGGAGGGGGCGGCACAGATACGCAGTATTTT. Residues: CASSVRGGGGGTDTQYF.

The chain carries TRBV7-3 and TRBJ2-1; 8 bases align to TRBD1. Germline CDR1 SGHTA, CDR2 FQGTGA. Germline trimming cut 2 bases from V and 1 base from J; bases unmatched to any gene: 4. The CDR3 runs to 16 residues. The CDR3 reads CASSLQGAGSYNEQFF. The CDR3 coding sequence is TGTGCCAGCAGCTTACAGGGGGCAGGGTCCTACAATGAGCAGTTCTTC.

V is TRBV7-8 and J is TRBJ2-6, with D perhaps matching TRBD1 (5 bases). CDR3 length equals 15 residues. Germline CDR1 reads SGHVS; CDR2 reads FQNEAQ. V shed 3 bases and J shed 1 base, with 7 bases lying between them. The CDR3 here is CASSFRDSGANVLTF. The CDR3, as DNA: TGTGCCAGCAGCTTCAGGGATTCTGGGGCCAACGTCCTGACTTTC.